Shown below are 23 T cell receptor beta chains from a single sample sequenced in a study of regulatory T cells in long-lasting Graves disease. Time point given: newly diagnosed GD, antithyroid drugs for less than 3 months. PBMC-derived RNA was used for the TCR library. Arm-PCR with iRepertoire HTBI primers amplified the CDR3 regions for these TCR beta libraries. TCRdb recomputed calls from the multiplex PCR reads with MiXCR, one row per CDR3 protein. The sample has 550,000 to 600,000 distinct CDR3 sequences, around 16% seen once. This sample was shared with a second study, whose subject was T cells in Graves' hyperthyroidism and ophthalmopathy.

Sequenced material: peripheral blood mononuclear cells (PBMCs), taken at new diagnosis, from a patient treated with antithyroid drugs. These receptor sequences come from a young man with Graves disease.

This clonotype appeared a few times. The gene calls are TRBV10-2 and TRBJ2-3; D uncertain. V lost 1 base and J lost 1, with 6 bases in between. This CDR3 contains 14 residues. Looked up from germline, CDR1 is WSHSY and CDR2 is SAAADI. The CDR3 DNA follows: TGCGCCAGCAGTGAGTACTATCGCACAGATACGCAGTATTTT. This codes for CASSEYYRTDTQYF.

The table lists this clonotype with a few counts. The chain has TRBV6-1 and TRBJ2-6, with 9 bases that match TRBD1. This CDR3 has 16 amino acids. Trimming removed 6 bases from V and 0 bases from J; junction bases left unmatched: 3. The germline CDR1 and CDR2 sequences are MNHNS and SASEGT. CDR3 in DNA: TGTGCCAGCAGCCGGACAGGGGACTCTGGGGCCAACGTCCTGACTTTC. This translates into CASSRTGDSGANVLTF.

This clonotype was found many times. The V gene is TRBV12-3 or TRBV12-4, the J gene TRBJ2-1; possible D gene TRBD2, 6 bases. This CDR3 is built from 12 residues. Trimming pared 6 bases from V and 10 bases from J, leaving 13 bases between. In DNA, the CDR3 is TGTGCCAGCAGCCCCACAGGAGGGGAGCAGTTCTTC. Translated: CASSPTGGEQFF.

This clonotype has only a few counts. The rearrangement uses TRBV6-1 and TRBJ1-2; D might be TRBD1 (5 bases). This CDR3 has 15 residues. The V gene's germline CDR1 is MNHNS and CDR2 SASEGT. Trimming pared 2 bases from V and 6 bases from J, leaving 16 bases between. Written as DNA, the CDR3 is TGTGCCAGCAGTGAATTCGTAGGGGTCGCCGATGGCTACACCTTC. Protein product: CASSEFVGVADGYTF.

In its sample, this clonotype was seen a few times. The rearrangement uses TRBV9 and TRBJ2-1, with 9 bases identical to TRBD2. V shed 0 bases, J shed 9 bases, and the junction held 7 bases outside the gene matches. From germline, CDR1 is SGDLS and CDR2 YYNGEE. The CDR3 runs 15 residues. This CDR3 is CASSVEASGIPEQFF. For the CDR3, the DNA is TGTGCCAGCAGCGTAGAGGCTAGCGGGATTCCTGAGCAGTTCTTC.

This clonotype was picked up many times. The rearrangement joins TRBV11-2 to TRBJ2-5, with TRBD2 identical over 8 bases. The germline gives CDR1 SGHAT, CDR2 FQNNGV. CDR3 length: 14 residues. The junction had 5 bases not matched to a gene; V was cut back by 4 bases and J by 4 bases. The CDR3 region is CASSSRTSPETQYF. CDR3 in DNA: TGTGCCAGCAGCTCGAGGACTAGCCCAGAGACCCAGTACTTC.

There are a few counts of this clonotype. One end of the junction fails to match germline, which may point to a read error. The rearrangement links TRBV27 to TRBJ2-7, with 16 bases that match TRBD2. Germline V CDR1 and CDR2: MNHEY, SMNVEV (reference sequence). The CDR3 contains 16 residues. The CDR3 DNA is TGTGCCAGCAGTTTCTCCGGAGGGGGACTAGCGGGAGGGGAAGTCTTC. Protein sequence: CASSFSGGGLAGGEVF.

The chain joins TRBV10-3 to TRBJ1-3, with a weak D call TRBD1 (5 bases). Germline V lookup: CDR1 ENHRY, CDR2 SYGVKD. The V end was cut by 2 bases, the J end by 3 bases, with 11 bases between. The CDR3 is 15 amino acids. The CDR3 reads CAISERGLVGNTIYF. The CDR3 DNA sequence: TGTGCCATCAGTGAGAGGGGTTTGGTTGGAAACACCATATATTTT.

In its sample, this clonotype was seen a few times. This chain uses TRBV28 with TRBJ2-7; the match to TRBD1 covers 7 bases. The CDR3 loop spans 12 amino acids. Germline values: CDR1 MDHEN, CDR2 SYDVKM. The trim removed 11 bases at V and 3 bases at J, leaving 7 bases unmatched. CDR3 in DNA: TGTGCCGGACAGGCGGCGGGCTACGAGCAGTACTTC. The encoded protein is CAGQAAGYEQYF.

This clonotype appeared once. A far larger clone is one nucleotide away, so this likely arose from a read error. The chain couples TRBV18 to TRBJ2-1; D is possibly TRBD1 or TRBD2 (5 bases each). Germline V gene data show CDR1 as KGHSH and CDR2 as LQKENI. With 4 bases removed from V and 10 bases from J, the gap between germline ends came to 17 bases. The CDR3 is 14 residues long. CDR3 DNA: TGTGCCAGCTCACGGGACCGGCGGAGCTACGAGCAGTTCTTC. Translation gives CASSRDRRSYEQFF.

This clonotype was observed at least ten times. V and J are TRBV20-1 and TRBJ2-5; tentatively, D is TRBD2 (7 bases). Germline assignment: CDR1 DFQATT and CDR2 SNEGSKA (reference sequence). Trimming removed 2 bases from V and 4 bases from J, with 14 bases in between. The CDR3 runs 14 residues. The CDR3 reads CSARRGRGAETQYF. The CDR3 nucleotides are TGCAGTGCTAGAAGAGGCCGGGGGGCAGAGACCCAGTACTTC.

This clonotype was seen repeatedly, ten times or more. The chain joins TRBV29-1 to TRBJ2-3, with D possibly TRBD1 on 5 matching bases. The CDR3 sequence is 12 residues long. Germline V CDR1 and CDR2: SQVTM, ANQGSEA. V was trimmed by 3 bases and J by 1 base, leaving 5 bases between them. The CDR3 sequence is CSVDRGTDTQYF. The DNA for the CDR3 is TGCAGCGTTGACAGGGGCACAGATACGCAGTATTTT.

This clonotype has more than one count but fewer than ten. V is TRBV9 and J is TRBJ1-5; 7 positions match TRBD1. The CDR3 runs 15 residues. The V segment lost 0 bases and the J segment 4 bases; nucleotides outside the gene matches: 4. Germline-derived CDR1 and CDR2 are SGDLS and YYNGEE. The CDR3 reads CASSVGQGQNQPQHF. CDR3 DNA: TGTGCCAGCAGCGTAGGACAGGGCCAGAATCAGCCCCAGCATTTT.

This clonotype has ten or more counts. This chain's CDR3 is CASKTSVGDEQFF. CDR3 coding DNA: TGTGCCAGCAAGACTAGCGTTGGCGATGAGCAGTTCTTC. V gene TRBV2 combines with J gene TRBJ2-1; TRBD2 matches at 8 bases. This CDR3 region has 13 residues. Germline V gives CDR1 SNHLY, CDR2 FYNNEI. The V gene end was trimmed by 7 bases and the J gene end by 8 bases; junction bases not matched to a gene: 7.

As for this clonotype: A much larger clone is a single base away; this may be a read error. CDR3 residues: CAGKPWGADQPQHF. DNA for the CDR3: TGTGCCGGCAAACCGTGGGGAGCTGATCAGCCCCAGCATTTT. The chain links TRBV6-2 or TRBV6-3 to TRBJ1-5, with no clear D. Germline assignment: CDR1 MNHEY and CDR2 SVGEGT. V was clipped by 11 bases and J by 5 bases, with 19 bases between them. The CDR3 runs 14 residues.

The sample holds a few counts of this clonotype. No conserved phenylalanine or tryptophan is present at the end of the CDR3, so a read error is the likely explanation. The genes are TRBV6-9 and TRBJ2-5; tentative D call: TRBD2 (6 bases). CDR3 size: 15 residues. The V end lost 2 bases, the J end lost 5 bases, and 15 bases lay between the germline ends. CDR1 and CDR2 (germline): MNHGY, SVAAGI. The CDR3 DNA follows: TGTGCCAGCAGTTATGAGCGGACCCGGGGGGAGACCCAGTACCTC. Its translation is CASSYERTRGETQYL.

The chain carries TRBV19 and TRBJ1-1, with D possibly TRBD1 on 6 matching bases. Germline V gene data show CDR1 as LNHDA and CDR2 as SQIVND (reference sequence). The ends were cut back, 1 base at V and 5 bases at J, with 14 bases in the middle. The CDR3 totals 15 residues. The chain's CDR3 is CASSIVGGPGTEAFF. CDR3 bases: TGTGCCAGTAGTATAGTTGGGGGGCCGGGGACTGAAGCTTTCTTT.

This clonotype was seen repeatedly, ten times or more. The V gene is TRBV7-3, the J gene TRBJ2-3; 7 nucleotides align to TRBD1. Germline-derived CDR1 and CDR2 are SGHTA and FQGTGA. V lost 5 bases and J lost 2; bases outside the gene matches: 7. CDR3 size: 15 residues. As DNA, the CDR3 is TGTGCCAGCAGCCCAGGGACAGTGGACACAGATACGCAGTATTTT. Translating it yields CASSPGTVDTDTQYF.

As regards this clonotype: One base away lies a much larger clone, so this may be a sequencing read error. The chain recombines TRBV2 with TRBJ2-7; no clear D. Germline CDR1 reads SNHLY; CDR2 reads FYNNEI. This CDR3 contains 15 residues. The CDR3 region is CASRAEAAGSYERYF. CDR3 bases: TGTGCCAGCAGGGCCGAAGCCGCAGGCAGCTACGAGCGGTACTTC.

This clonotype was observed at least ten times. The rearrangement uses TRBV11-2 and TRBJ2-2, with TRBD1 as a possible D gene (5 bases). Trimming took 5 bases from V and 5 from J, leaving 15 bases between them. Germline V gene lookup returns CDR1 SGHAT and CDR2 FQNNGV. This CDR3 region has 15 residues. DNA for the CDR3: TGTGCCAGCAGCGGAGAGGTGAAGGGGACCGGGGAGCTGTTTTTT. This gives the protein CASSGEVKGTGELFF.

This chain joins TRBV5-1 and TRBJ1-2; a weak D match, TRBD1 (6 bases). The V end was cut by 4 bases, the J end by 7 bases, with 14 bases between. CDR1 SGHRS and CDR2 YFSETQ come from the germline V gene. The CDR3 contains 13 residues. This CDR3 reads CASSVEAGVGYTF. Here the CDR3 DNA reads TGCGCCAGCAGCGTGGAAGCAGGGGTTGGCTACACCTTC.

Ten or more counts support this clonotype. This chain joins TRBV12-3 or TRBV12-4 and TRBJ2-3; 11 positions match TRBD2. CDR3 length: 16 residues. J was trimmed by 3 bases and V by 5 bases; bases with no gene match: 7. CDR3 nucleotides: TGTGCCAGCAGTCCCCCACTAGCGGGAGAAACAGATACGCAGTATTTT. Encoded protein: CASSPPLAGETDTQYF.

This clonotype was seen repeatedly, ten times or more. The genes are TRBV7-9 and TRBJ2-7; 11 bases are shared with TRBD2. The V gene's germline CDR1 is SEHNR and CDR2 FQNEAQ (reference sequence). Germline trimming cut 4 bases from V and 2 bases from J; bases unmatched to any gene: 7. The CDR3 extends over 16 amino acids. This CDR3 is CASSSRTSGYPYEQYF. The CDR3 DNA reads TGTGCCAGCAGCTCGCGGACTAGCGGGTACCCCTACGAGCAGTACTTC.